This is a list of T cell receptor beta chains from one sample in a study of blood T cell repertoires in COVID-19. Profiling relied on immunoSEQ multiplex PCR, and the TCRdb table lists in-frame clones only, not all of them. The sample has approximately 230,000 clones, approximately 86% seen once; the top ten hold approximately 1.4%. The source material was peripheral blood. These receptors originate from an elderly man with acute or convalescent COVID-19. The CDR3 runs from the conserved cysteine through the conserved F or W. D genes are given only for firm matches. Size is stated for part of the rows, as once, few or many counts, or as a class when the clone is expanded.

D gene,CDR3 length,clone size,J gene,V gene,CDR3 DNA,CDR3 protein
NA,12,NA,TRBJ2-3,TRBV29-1,TGCAGCGTTGAACGGTCCGCAGATACGCAGTATTTT,CSVERSADTQYF
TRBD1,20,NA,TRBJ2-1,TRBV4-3,TGCGCCAGCAGCCGATCTTTTGGGACAGGGGTTATTAGCTCCTACAATGAGCAGTTCTTC,CASSRSFGTGVISSYNEQFF
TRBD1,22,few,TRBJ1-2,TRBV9,TGTGCCAGCAGCGGACCCGGATCCACAGGGGGCGAAACGGTCCCATTTCGTTATGGCTACACCTTC,CASSGPGSTGGETVPFRYGYTF
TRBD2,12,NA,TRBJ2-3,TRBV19,TGTGCCACCCTAGCGGGGGGTTATACGCAGTATTTT,CATLAGGYTQYF
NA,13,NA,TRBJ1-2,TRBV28,TGTGCCAGCAGCCCCACGGGAACCTATGGCTACACCTTC,CASSPTGTYGYTF
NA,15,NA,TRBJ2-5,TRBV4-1,TGCGCCAGCACCCCAAACCCGGGACAACAAGAGACCCAGTACTTC,CASTPNPGQQETQYF
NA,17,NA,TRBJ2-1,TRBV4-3,TGCGCCAGCAGCCAAGGGTACGGGACAACGAACGACAATGAGCAGTTCTTC,CASSQGYGTTNDNEQFF
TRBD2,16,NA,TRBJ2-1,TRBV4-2,TGTGCCAGCAGCCCCTCGACTAGCGGCTCCTACAATGAGCAGTTCTTC,CASSPSTSGSYNEQFF
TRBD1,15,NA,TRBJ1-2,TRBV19,TGTGCCAGTACCACACAGGGGGACGGGTTCTATGGCTACACCTTC,CASTTQGDGFYGYTF
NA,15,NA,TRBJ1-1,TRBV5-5,TGTGCCAGCAGCTTGGGGGCGCCGGTGGGGACAGAAGCTTTCTTT,CASSLGAPVGTEAFF
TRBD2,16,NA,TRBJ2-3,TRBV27,TGTGCCAGCAGTGTGGGACTAGCGGGAGGGTCAGATACGCAGTATTTT,CASSVGLAGGSDTQYF
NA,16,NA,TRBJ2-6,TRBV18,TGTGCCAGCTCTTCTCTTTTGGGGAGTGGGGCCAACGTCCTGACTTTC,CASSSLLGSGANVLTF
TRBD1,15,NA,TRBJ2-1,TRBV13,TGTGCCAGCAGCCGTTGGACAGGGTCCTACAATGAGCAGTTCTTC,CASSRWTGSYNEQFF
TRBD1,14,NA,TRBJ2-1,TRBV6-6,TGTGCCAGCAGTAGACAGGGGAACTACAATGAGCAGTTCTTC,CASSRQGNYNEQFF
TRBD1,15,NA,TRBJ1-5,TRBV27,TGTGCCAGCAGTTTAACAGGGGCGGGCAATCAGCCCCAGCATTTT,CASSLTGAGNQPQHF
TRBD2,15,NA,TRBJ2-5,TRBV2,TGTGCCACCCAGCGGGAGGGCCTGCAGGGAGAGACCCAGTACTTC,CATQREGLQGETQYF
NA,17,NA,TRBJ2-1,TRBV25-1,TGTGCCAGCAGTGTCCCCCGCGGGATTAATGGCCCTAATGAGCAGTTCTTC,CASSVPRGINGPNEQFF
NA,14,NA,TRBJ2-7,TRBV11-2,TGTGCCAGCAGACACGCCACACTACCCTACGAGCAGTACTTC,CASRHATLPYEQYF
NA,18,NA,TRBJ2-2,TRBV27,TGTGCCAGCAGTTTCACATCCAGGGGGGCATTGAACACCGGGGAGCTGTTTTTT,CASSFTSRGALNTGELFF
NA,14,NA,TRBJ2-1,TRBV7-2,TGTGCCAGCAGCTACACAGACAGGATCAATGAGCAGTTCTTC,CASSYTDRINEQFF
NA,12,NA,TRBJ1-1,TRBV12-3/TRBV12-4,TGTGCCAGCAGACCAGGGGAAGCTGAAGCTTTCTTT,CASRPGEAEAFF
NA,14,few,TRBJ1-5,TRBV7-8,TGTGCCAGCAGCTTACTCGGGGGGAATCAGCCCCAGCATTTT,CASSLLGGNQPQHF
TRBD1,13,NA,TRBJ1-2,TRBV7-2,TGTGCCAGCAGCCTTCAGGGGGACTATGGCTACACCTTC,CASSLQGDYGYTF
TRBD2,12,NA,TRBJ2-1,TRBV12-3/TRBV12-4,TGTGCCAGCAGGACTAGCGGGAATGAGCAGTTCTTC,CASRTSGNEQFF
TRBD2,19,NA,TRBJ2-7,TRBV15,TGTGCCACCAGGAATACCTTTCAGGGACTAGCGGGGGGGTCCTACGAGCAGTACTTC,CATRNTFQGLAGGSYEQYF
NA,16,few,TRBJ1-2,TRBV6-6,TGTGCCAGCAGTTCCCCTGATCGAGGGCTTAACTATGGCTACACCTTC,CASSSPDRGLNYGYTF
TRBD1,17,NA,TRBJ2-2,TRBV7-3,TGTGCCAGCAGCTCCTCCCGACAGGGTGTAAACACCGGGGAGCTGTTTTTT,CASSSSRQGVNTGELFF
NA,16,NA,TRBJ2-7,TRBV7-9,TGTGCCAGCAGCTTAACGGACAGCTTGGACCCCTACGAGCAGTACTTC,CASSLTDSLDPYEQYF
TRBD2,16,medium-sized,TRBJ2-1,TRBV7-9,TGTGCCAGCAGCTCCGACGGACTAGCGTTCAACAATGAGCAGTTCTTC,CASSSDGLAFNNEQFF